The 7 T cell receptor beta chains below were found in one sample sequenced in a study of OX40 agonist ivuxolimab in advanced cancers. Sequencing used immunoSEQ multiplex PCR; TCRdb keeps in-frame clones, though not all of them. The sample consists of approximately 89,000 clones, 91% of them appearing once. The source material was CD4+ or CD8+ T cells sorted from blood, sampled in a trial of the OX40 agonist ivuxolimab. The origin of the receptors is an adult with an advanced solid tumor such as melanoma, head and neck, liver or kidney cancer.

This clone was recorded a few times. This chain uses TRBV19 with TRBJ1-5; 8 nucleotides line up with TRBD1. With V trimmed by 4 bases and J by 2 bases, 7 bases remained unmatched. CDR1 is LNHDA and CDR2 is SQIVND in the germline V gene (reference sequence). The CDR3 spans 16 residues. The CDR3 DNA sequence: TGTGCCAGTAGTACTCCCCTGGGACAGGGCAATCAGCCCCAGCATTTT. Translated, it gives CASSTPLGQGNQPQHF.

The count of this clone is one. V is TRBV5-1 and J is TRBJ1-3; TRBD1 is a possible D gene (6 bases). V lost 0 bases and J 2 bases, leaving 15 bases between the germline ends. This CDR3 is 17 amino acids long. Germline V gene lookup returns CDR1 SGHRS and CDR2 YFSETQ. The CDR3 protein is CASSLAVGGLAGNTIYF. The CDR3 DNA reads as TGCGCCAGCAGCTTGGCCGTCGGGGGGCTTGCTGGAAACACCATATATTTT.

V usage is TRBV28 and J usage is TRBJ2-7; D is unclear. This CDR3 contains 13 residues. V was shortened by 3 bases and J by 0 bases, with 6 bases between the two germline ends. From germline, CDR1 is MDHEN and CDR2 SYDVKM. The CDR3 region has the DNA TGTGCCAGCAGTTTTACAAGCTCCTACGAGCAGTACTTC. Its protein is CASSFTSSYEQYF.

This sequence joins TRBV7-2 and TRBJ1-1; D gene uncertain. Germline CDR1 reads SGHTA; CDR2 reads FQGNSA. This CDR3 region has 13 residues. V lost 6 bases and J 0 bases, leaving 8 bases between the germline ends. CDR3 loop: CASSLIVNTEAFF. In DNA form, the CDR3 reads TGTGCCAGCAGTCTCATTGTGAACACTGAAGCTTTCTTT. Using reference TRBV7-2 and TRBJ1-1 for the parts outside the CDR3, the full variable domain is GAGVSQSPSNKVTEKGKDVELRCDPISGHTALYWYRQSLGQGLEFLIYFQGNSAPDKSGLPSDRFSAERTGGSVSTLTIQRTQQEDSAVYLCASSLIVNTEAFFGQGTRLTVV.

CDR3 coding DNA: TGTGCCAGCTCACCATCGATCGGGGTGGGCGTGAACACTGAAGCTTTCTTT. Residues: CASSPSIGVGVNTEAFF. V is TRBV18 and J is TRBJ1-1; D ambiguous. Trimming took 2 bases from V and 0 from J, leaving 16 bases between them. Germline V lookup: CDR1 KGHSH, CDR2 LQKENI. The CDR3 is 17 amino acids.

The CDR3 protein is CASSMAGAGRAEAFF. The DNA for the CDR3 is TGTGCCAGTAGTATGGCGGGGGCAGGGCGGGCTGAAGCTTTCTTT. This sequence joins TRBV19 and TRBJ1-1; maybe TRBD1 (6 bases). CDR3 length: 15 residues. Germline CDR1 and CDR2: LNHDA and SQIVND (reference sequence). V was cut by 3 bases and J by 6 bases, with 17 bases left in between. The full variable domain, rest sourced from reference TRBV19 and TRBJ1-1, is DGGITQSPKYLFRKEGQNVTLSCEQNLNHDAMYWYRQDPGQGLRLIYYSQIVNDFQKGDIAEGYSVSREKKESFPLTVTSAQKNPTAFYLCASSMAGAGRAEAFFGQGTRLTVV.

The rearrangement links TRBV7-6 to TRBJ2-7, with D possibly called TRBD1 or TRBD2 (5 bases each). Per germline, CDR1 SGHVS and CDR2 FNYEAQ. V lost 1 base and J 3 bases, leaving 10 bases between the germline ends. CDR3 length equals 14 residues. In nucleotides, the CDR3 is TGTGCCAGCAGCTTAGAGAGGGGAAACTACGAGCAGTACTTC. This sequence encodes CASSLERGNYEQYF.